The sequence of this T cell receptor (beta chain) was determined in a study of T-cell reconstitution after alpha-beta-depleted transplantation in children. Unique molecular identifiers were used in preparing the TCRbeta library. TCRdb independently ran MiXCR on the PCR reads; one entry per CDR3 protein. This table holds approximately 800,000 distinct CDR3 sequences, around 15% found once. Note on this clonotype: The antigen remains unidentified.

Germline V gene data show CDR1 as SGDLS and CDR2 as YYNGEE. Trimming stripped 0 bases from V and 1 base from J, with 10 bases between. The CDR3 loop spans 16 amino acids. Study results and limitations: After one year, T-cell counts and TCRbeta diversity mostly came from new T cells. Surviving recipient T cells and intrathymic progenitors accounted for some patients' high TCRbeta diversity at day 60. Alpha-beta T cells about two months after transplant reportedly derived from several hundred expanded graft clones.

Sequenced here: PBMCs, mostly from graft donor cells, sampled 360 days after TCRalphabeta/CD19-depleted stem cell transplant. This chain uses TRBV9 with TRBJ2-2; no firm D call. The receptor was derived from a male patient under 18 who had a stem cell transplant for acute lymphoblastic leukemia, so the T cells may come from the graft donor. The CDR3 sequence is CASSVVDTLNTGELFF. Written as DNA, the CDR3 is TGTGCCAGCAGCGTAGTAGACACCCTGAACACCGGGGAGCTGTTTTTT.